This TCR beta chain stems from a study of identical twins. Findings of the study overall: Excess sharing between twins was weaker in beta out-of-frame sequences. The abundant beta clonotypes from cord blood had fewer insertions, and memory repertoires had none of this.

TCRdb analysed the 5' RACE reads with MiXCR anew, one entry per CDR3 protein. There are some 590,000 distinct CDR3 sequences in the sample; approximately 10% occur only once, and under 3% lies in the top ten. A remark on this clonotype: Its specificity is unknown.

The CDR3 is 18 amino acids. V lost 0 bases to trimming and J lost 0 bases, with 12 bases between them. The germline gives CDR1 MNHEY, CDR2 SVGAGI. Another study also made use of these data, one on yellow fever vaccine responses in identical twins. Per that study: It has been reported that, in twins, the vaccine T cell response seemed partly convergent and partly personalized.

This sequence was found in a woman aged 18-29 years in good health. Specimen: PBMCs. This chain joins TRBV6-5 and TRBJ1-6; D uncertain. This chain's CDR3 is CASSYSISGSSYNSPLHF. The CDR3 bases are TGTGCCAGCAGTTACTCGATCTCGGGGAGCTCCTATAATTCACCCCTCCACTTT.